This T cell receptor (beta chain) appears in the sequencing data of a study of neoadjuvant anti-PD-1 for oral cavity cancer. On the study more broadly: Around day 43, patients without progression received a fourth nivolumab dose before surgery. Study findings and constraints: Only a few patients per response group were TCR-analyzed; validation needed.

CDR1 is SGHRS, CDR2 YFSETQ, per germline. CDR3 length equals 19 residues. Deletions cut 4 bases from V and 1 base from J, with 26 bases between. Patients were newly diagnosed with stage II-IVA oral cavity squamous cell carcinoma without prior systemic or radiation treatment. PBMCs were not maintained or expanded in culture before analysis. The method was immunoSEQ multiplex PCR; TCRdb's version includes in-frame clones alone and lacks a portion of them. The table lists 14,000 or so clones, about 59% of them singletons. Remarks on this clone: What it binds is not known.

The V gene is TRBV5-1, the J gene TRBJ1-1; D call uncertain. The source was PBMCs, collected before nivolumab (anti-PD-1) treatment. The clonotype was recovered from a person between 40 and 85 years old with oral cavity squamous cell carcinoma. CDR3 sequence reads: CASSLGPISSLRPNTEAFF. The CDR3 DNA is TGCGCCAGCAGCCTTGGCCCTATCAGTAGCCTAAGACCGAACACTGAAGCTTTCTTT.